Listed below are T cell receptor beta chains from one sample, sequenced in a study of T cells after yellow fever vaccination. TCRdb processed the 5' RACE reads anew with MiXCR; each CDR3 protein has one entry. The sample consists of hundreds of thousands of distinct CDR3 sequences, more than 8.5% of them appearing once. Material: PBMCs, obtained on the day of the first yellow fever vaccination. The receptors stem from a man aged 18 to 35 who received the YFV17D yellow fever vaccine. The CDR3 runs from the conserved cysteine through the conserved F or W. The order of the fields is clone size, D gene, J gene, V gene, CDR3 DNA, CDR3 protein. A D gene is named only where the DNA matches it firmly. Expanded clones get a size class; other rows say once, few or many, or leave the size out.

-,-,TRBJ1-1,TRBV4-1,TGCGCCAGCAGCCAAATTCCGAGGAACACTGAAGCTTTCTTT,CASSQIPRNTEAFF
few,-,TRBJ1-1,TRBV11-2,TGTGCCAGCAGCTTAGTCCAGACAGCACAAGCTTTCTTT,CASSLVQTAQAFF
-,-,TRBJ1-1,TRBV5-1,TGCGCCAGCAGCTTGGAAGGAAGGAACACTGAAGCTTTCTTT,CASSLEGRNTEAFF
-,-,TRBJ1-5,TRBV2,TGTGCCAGCAGTGAGGTTGGCGGCGATCAGCCCCAGCATTTT,CASSEVGGDQPQHF
-,-,TRBJ2-1,TRBV6-5,TGTGCCAGCAGTTACTCGGGGCCGACCAATGAGCAGTTCTTC,CASSYSGPTNEQFF
few,-,TRBJ2-2,TRBV29-1,TGCAGCGTTGACCAGGGAGATCCCGGGGAGCTGTTTTTT,CSVDQGDPGELFF
few,-,TRBJ1-5,TRBV5-5,TGTGCCAGCAGCCACCCGGGGGGGTCTGATTGGAATCAGCCCCAGCATTTT,CASSHPGGSDWNQPQHF
many,-,TRBJ2-4,TRBV5-1,TGCGCCAGCAGCTTGGAAGGGGGATCGGGAAACATTCAGTACTTC,CASSLEGGSGNIQYF
-,-,TRBJ1-1,TRBV5-1,TGCGCCAGCAGCTTGGATGGGAACGGGGGCACTGAAGCTTTCTTT,CASSLDGNGGTEAFF
few,-,TRBJ2-7,TRBV11-1,TGTGCCAGCAGCTCACCACGGGACGGAGCCTACGAGCAGTACTTC,CASSSPRDGAYEQYF
many,TRBD1,TRBJ2-7,TRBV12-3/TRBV12-4,TGTGCCAGCAGTTTAGTTGGGACAGACTACTCCTACGAGCAGTACTTC,CASSLVGTDYSYEQYF
-,-,TRBJ1-5,TRBV3-1,TGTGCCAGCAGCCAAGGTGGTGGTAGCAATCAGCCCCAGCATTTT,CASSQGGGSNQPQHF
-,-,TRBJ1-2,TRBV5-1,TGCGCCAGCAGCGCGGGCGGGGAAATGGGTACAGCTAACTATGGCTACACCTTC,CASSAGGEMGTANYGYTF
few,-,TRBJ2-4,TRBV7-8,TGTGCCAGCAGCCCGACGACCGGGATAGCCAAAAACATTCAGTACTTC,CASSPTTGIAKNIQYF
-,-,TRBJ2-1,TRBV24-1,TGTGCCACCAGTGATTCCGCCCTGGGGTACTGGAATGAGCAGTTCTTC,CATSDSALGYWNEQFF
few,TRBD1,TRBJ1-1,TRBV19,TGTGCCAGTAGTTGGACAGGGGAAATAGGTGAAGCTTTCTTT,CASSWTGEIGEAFF
-,-,TRBJ1-5,TRBV2,TGTACCTTCAGTTTAGAGGGATACAGGTCGATAAAAGGCCAGCCCCAGCATTTT,CTFSLEGYRSIKGQPQHF
-,-,TRBJ2-3,TRBV20-1,TGCAGTGCTAGTCCCAGCCCCGCGCTCGATACGCAGTATTTT,CSASPSPALDTQYF
few,-,TRBJ1-2,TRBV20-1,TGCAGTGCTAGAGCACAGGGTTTTGAGGGCTACACCTTC,CSARAQGFEGYTF
few,-,TRBJ2-1,TRBV20-1,TGCAGTGCTAGTCGCGTCGGGAATGAGCAGTTCTTC,CSASRVGNEQFF
few,-,TRBJ2-7,TRBV12-3/TRBV12-4,TGTGCCAGCAGTATAACTGGGGGCCCCTACGAGCAGTACTTC,CASSITGGPYEQYF
few,-,TRBJ1-2,TRBV7-2,TGTGCCAGCAGCCCATGGCCGGGGTCGGGTGGCTACACCTTC,CASSPWPGSGGYTF
-,-,TRBJ1-5,TRBV2,TGTGCCAGCAGGCTAAACAGGGATAACGGGCCCCAGCATTTT,CASRLNRDNGPQHF
many,-,TRBJ2-5,TRBV29-1,TGCAGCGTTGTGCCAGGCCAAGAGACCCAGTACTTC,CSVVPGQETQYF
few,-,TRBJ1-4,TRBV20-1,TGCAGTGCTAGAGATTGGGACAAAACCCCAGAAAAACTGTTTTTT,CSARDWDKTPEKLFF
-,TRBD2,TRBJ2-3,TRBV28,TGTGCCAGCACGTCTAGCGGGGATACAGATACGCAGTATTTT,CASTSSGDTDTQYF
few,-,TRBJ2-3,TRBV11-2,TGTGCCAGCAGCTTAGGACTGCACACAGATACGCAGTATTTT,CASSLGLHTDTQYF
few,TRBD1,TRBJ1-1,TRBV29-1,TGCAGCGCGAGACAGGGTTGGGGCATGAACACTGAAGCTTTCTTT,CSARQGWGMNTEAFF
-,-,TRBJ1-5,TRBV12-3/TRBV12-4,TGTGCCAGCAGTCTGGCGGGGACACTTAATCAGCCCCAGCATTTT,CASSLAGTLNQPQHF